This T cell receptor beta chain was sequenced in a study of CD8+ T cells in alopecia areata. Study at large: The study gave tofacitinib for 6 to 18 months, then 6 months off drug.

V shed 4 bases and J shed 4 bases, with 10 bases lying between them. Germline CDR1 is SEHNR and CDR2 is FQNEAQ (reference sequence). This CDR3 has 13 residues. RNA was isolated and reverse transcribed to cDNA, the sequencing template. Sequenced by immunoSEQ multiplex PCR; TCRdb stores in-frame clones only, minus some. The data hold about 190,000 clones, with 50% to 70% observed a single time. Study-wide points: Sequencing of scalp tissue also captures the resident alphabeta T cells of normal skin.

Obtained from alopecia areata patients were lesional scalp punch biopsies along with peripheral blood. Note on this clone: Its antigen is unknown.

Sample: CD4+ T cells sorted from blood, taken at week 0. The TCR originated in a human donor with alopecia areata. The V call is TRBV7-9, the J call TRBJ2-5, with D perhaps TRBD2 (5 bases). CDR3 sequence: CASSYGLTETQYF. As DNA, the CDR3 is TGTGCCAGCAGCTACGGACTCACAGAGACCCAGTACTTC.